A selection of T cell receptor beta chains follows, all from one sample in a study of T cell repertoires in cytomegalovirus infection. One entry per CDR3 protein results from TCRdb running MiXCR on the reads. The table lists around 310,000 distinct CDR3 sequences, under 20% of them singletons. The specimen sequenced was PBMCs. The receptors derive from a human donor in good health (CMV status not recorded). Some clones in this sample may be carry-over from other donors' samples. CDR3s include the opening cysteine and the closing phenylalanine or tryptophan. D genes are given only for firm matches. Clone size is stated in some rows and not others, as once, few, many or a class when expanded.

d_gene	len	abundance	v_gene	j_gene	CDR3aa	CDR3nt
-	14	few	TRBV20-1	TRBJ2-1	CSASAPIRGNEQFF	TGCAGTGCTAGTGCCCCCATCCGGGGGAATGAGCAGTTCTTC
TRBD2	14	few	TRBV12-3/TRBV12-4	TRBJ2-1	CASSWRGGRNEQFF	TGTGCCAGCAGCTGGCGGGGGGGCCGGAATGAGCAGTTCTTC
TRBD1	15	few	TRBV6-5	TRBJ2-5	CASSWDAGGQETQYF	TGTGCCAGCAGTTGGGATGCAGGGGGCCAAGAGACCCAGTACTTC
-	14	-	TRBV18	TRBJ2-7	CASSRLDGSYEQYF	TGTGCCAGCTCACGTTTGGACGGATCCTACGAGCAGTACTTC
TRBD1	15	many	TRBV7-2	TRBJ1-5	CASSFVGQGNQPQHF	TGTGCCAGCAGCTTCGTGGGACAGGGAAATCAGCCCCAGCATTTT
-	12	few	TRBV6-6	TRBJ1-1	CASSTGDREAFF	TGTGCCAGCAGTACAGGAGACCGTGAAGCTTTCTTT
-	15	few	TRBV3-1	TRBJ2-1	CASSQREYGYNEQFF	TGTGCCAGCAGCCAGAGGGAGTACGGCTACAATGAGCAGTTCTTC
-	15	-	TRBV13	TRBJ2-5	CASSSRRAGKETQYF	TGTGCCAGCAGCTCCCGGAGGGCGGGGAAAGAGACCCAGTACTTC
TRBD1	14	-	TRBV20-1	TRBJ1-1	CSARGGQGGTEAFF	TGCAGTGCTAGGGGTGGACAGGGCGGCACTGAAGCTTTCTTT
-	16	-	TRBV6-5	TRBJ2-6	CASSYTRPSGANVLTF	TGTGCCAGCAGTTACACGAGGCCCTCTGGGGCCAACGTCCTGACTTTC
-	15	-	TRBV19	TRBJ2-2	CASSYEGFGTGELFF	TGTGCCAGTAGTTATGAAGGGTTCGGTACCGGGGAGCTGTTTTTT
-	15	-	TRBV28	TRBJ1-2	CASSGGQGKNYGYTF	TGTGCCAGCAGTGGGGGGCAGGGAAAGAACTATGGCTACACCTTC
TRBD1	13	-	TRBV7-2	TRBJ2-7	CASSINTGGEQYF	TGTGCCAGCAGCATCAACACAGGGGGCGAGCAGTACTTC
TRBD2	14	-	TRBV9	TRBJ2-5	CASSVSGGKETQYF	TGTGCCAGCAGCGTTAGCGGGGGGAAAGAGACCCAGTACTTC
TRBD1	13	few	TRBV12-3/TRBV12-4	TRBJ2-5	CASSIRDSGTQYF	TGTGCCAGCAGTATCCGGGACAGCGGGACCCAGTACTTC
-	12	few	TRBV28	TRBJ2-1	CASTLGYNEQFF	TGTGCCAGCACCCTCGGATACAATGAGCAGTTCTTC
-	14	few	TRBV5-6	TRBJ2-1	CASSANDGSNEQFF	TGTGCCAGCAGCGCTAACGACGGATCCAATGAGCAGTTCTTC
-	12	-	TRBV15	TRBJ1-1	CATSRGGSEAFF	TGTGCCACCAGCAGGGGCGGGTCTGAAGCTTTCTTT
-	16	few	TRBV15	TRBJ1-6	CATSRDRGAGNSPLHF	TGTGCCACCAGCAGAGATCGGGGGGCGGGGAATTCACCCCTCCACTTT
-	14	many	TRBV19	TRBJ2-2	CASSIAGADGELFF	TGTGCCAGTAGTATTGCGGGGGCCGACGGGGAGCTGTTTTTT
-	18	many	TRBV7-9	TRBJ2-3	CATPLGGPSSAVTDTQYF	TGTGCCACACCGTTGGGGGGCCCGTCGTCGGCGGTCACAGATACGCAGTATTTT
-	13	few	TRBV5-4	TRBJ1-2	CASSWNRDHGYTF	TGTGCCAGCAGCTGGAACAGGGACCATGGCTACACCTTC
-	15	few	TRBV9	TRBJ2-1	CASSSEGGGGDEQFF	TGTGCCAGCAGCTCTGAGGGGGGGGGCGGCGATGAGCAGTTCTTC
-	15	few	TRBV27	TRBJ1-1	CASTPRGRMNTEAFF	TGTGCCAGCACCCCGAGGGGCAGGATGAACACTGAAGCTTTCTTT
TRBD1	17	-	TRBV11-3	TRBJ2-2	CASSSFGAGGPTGELFF	TGTGCCAGCAGCTCCTTTGGGGCAGGGGGCCCCACCGGGGAGCTGTTTTTT
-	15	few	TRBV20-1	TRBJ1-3	CSARSRDNSGNTIYF	TGCAGTGCTAGATCCAGAGACAACTCTGGAAACACCATATATTTT
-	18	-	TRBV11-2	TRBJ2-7	CASSPISPRRAKDYEQYF	TGTGCCAGCAGCCCTATATCCCCACGACGGGCCAAGGACTACGAGCAGTACTTC
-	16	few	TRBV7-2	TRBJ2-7	CASSLALAGRGYEQYF	TGTGCCAGCAGCTTAGCGCTGGCAGGACGGGGCTACGAGCAGTACTTC
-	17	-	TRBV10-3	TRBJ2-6	CAISESGPISGANVLTF	TGTGCCATCAGTGAGTCGGGACCGATCTCTGGGGCCAACGTCCTGACTTTC
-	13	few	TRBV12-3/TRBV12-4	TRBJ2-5	CASSLAPNRAFYF	TGTGCCAGCAGTTTAGCCCCAAACAGGGCATTCTACTTC
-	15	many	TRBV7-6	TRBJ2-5	CASSLSATAQETQYF	TGTGCCAGCAGCCTATCCGCCACAGCGCAAGAGACCCAGTACTTC
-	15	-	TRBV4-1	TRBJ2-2	CASSQFLAYTGELFF	TGCGCCAGCAGCCAATTCCTAGCGTACACCGGGGAGCTGTTTTTT
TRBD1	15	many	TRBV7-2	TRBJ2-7	CASSPQGQITYEQYF	TGTGCCAGCAGCCCCCAGGGACAGATTACCTACGAGCAGTACTTC
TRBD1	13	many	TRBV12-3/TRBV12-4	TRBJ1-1	CASSWTGNTEAFF	TGTGCCAGCAGTTGGACAGGGAACACTGAAGCTTTCTTT
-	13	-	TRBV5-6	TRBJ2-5	CASSLEIGLAQYF	TGTGCCAGCAGCTTGGAAATCGGACTGGCCCAGTACTTC
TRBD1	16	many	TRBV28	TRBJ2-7	CASSPHLRDRGYEQYF	TGTGCCAGCAGTCCCCACCTTCGGGACAGGGGCTACGAGCAGTACTTC
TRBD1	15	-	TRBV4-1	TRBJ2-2	CASSQEDRVSGELFF	TGCGCCAGCAGCCAAGAGGACAGGGTCTCCGGGGAGCTGTTTTTT
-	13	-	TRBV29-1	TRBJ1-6	CSVVERENSPLHF	TGCAGCGTTGTGGAACGGGAAAATTCACCCCTCCACTTT
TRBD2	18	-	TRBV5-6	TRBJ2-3	CASSWSGLAGLSTDTQYF	TGTGCCAGCAGCTGGTCGGGACTAGCGGGGTTAAGCACAGATACGCAGTATTTT
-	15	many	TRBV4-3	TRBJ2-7	CARLNVQGVTYEQYF	TGCGCCAGGTTAAACGTACAGGGAGTCACCTACGAGCAGTACTTC
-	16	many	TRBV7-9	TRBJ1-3	CASSFGRSLSGNTIYF	TGTGCCAGCAGCTTCGGCAGGAGCCTTTCTGGAAACACCATATATTTT
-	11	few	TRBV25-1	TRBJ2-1	CASSVLAEQFF	TGTGCCAGCAGTGTTTTAGCGGAGCAGTTCTTC